The 17 T cell receptor beta chains below come from one sample, sequenced in a study of Graves' ophthalmopathy and Graves' hyperthyroidism. The study amplified TCR beta CDR3 regions using RNA transcripts. The first round was an RT-PCR with HTBI primers, and the second round was a multiplex PCR. TCRdb re-analysed the multiplex PCR reads in MiXCR, keeping a single row per CDR3 protein. The table records 660,000 or so distinct CDR3 sequences, 35% to 45% of them present only once. Input material: peripheral blood. These TCRs come from an adult man with Graves' ophthalmopathy.

The table lists this clonotype with many counts. This sequence joins TRBV7-8 and TRBJ2-7; 11 nucleotides align to TRBD2. The CDR3 totals 17 residues. Germline lookup yields CDR1 SGHVS and CDR2 FQNEAQ. Trimming at V came to 4 bases and at J to 4 bases, leaving 12 bases not matched to a gene. The CDR3 region has the DNA TGTGCCAGCAGCTCTCCCCGCGGTAGCGGGAGGGTTTACGAGCAGTACTTC. Translation: CASSSPRGSGRVYEQYF.

The V gene is TRBV2, the J gene TRBJ2-5, with D unresolved. The tail of the sequence fits TRBJ2-1 better, so the J call may be wrong. This CDR3 comprises 13 residues. CDR1 and CDR2 from the germline V gene are SNHLY and FYNNEI. The CDR3 sequence: CASTVAGVSEQFF. CDR3 DNA: TGTGCCAGCACGGTAGCCGGAGTGAGTGAGCAGTTCTTC.

About this clonotype itself: This may be a read error, as it is one base from a much larger clone. This chain joins TRBV5-1 and TRBJ1-2, with D possibly being TRBD1 (5 bases). V was trimmed by 5 bases and J by 4 bases, leaving 12 bases between them. CDR3 length equals 13 residues. CDR1 and CDR2 from the germline V gene are SGHRS and YFSETQ. The CDR3 nucleotides are TGCGCCAGCAGATCGGGGACGGCCTATGGCTACACCTTC. Translation: CASRSGTAYGYTF. The variable domain in full, completed from reference TRBV5-1 and TRBJ1-2, reads KAGVTQTPRYLIKTRGQQVTLSCSPISGHRSVSWYQQTPGQGLQFLFEYFSETQRNKGNFPGRFSGRQFSNSRSEMNVSTLELGDSALYLCASRSGTAYGYTFGSGTRLTVV.

This sequence joins TRBV9 and TRBJ1-4, with a possible D match to TRBD1 (5 bases). V dropped 0 bases and J dropped 8 bases, with 11 bases sitting between them. The CDR3 length is 14 residues. Germline CDR1 is SGDLS and CDR2 is YYNGEE. CDR3 loop: CASSVGGTGEKLFF. The DNA for the CDR3 is TGTGCCAGCAGCGTAGGGGGGACTGGGGAAAAACTGTTTTTT.

The genes are TRBV19 and TRBJ1-1; the match to TRBD1 covers 11 bases. The J call may not be correct, given that the DNA end is closer to TRBJ2-1. Germline values: CDR1 LNHDA, CDR2 SQIVND (reference sequence). The CDR3 is made up of 16 amino acids. For the CDR3, the DNA is TGTGCCAGTAGTGTAGTCCCGGGACAGGGGGGCGATGAGCAGTTCTTC. It codes for CASSVVPGQGGDEQFF.

A note on this clonotype: This may be a read error, as it is one base from a much larger clone. The chain uses TRBV11-1 and TRBJ2-5, with 9 bases fitting TRBD1. Germline CDR1 is SGHAT and CDR2 is FQDESV (reference sequence). The CDR3 is 18 amino acids. V lost 10 bases to trimming and J lost 0 bases; unmatched junction nucleotides: 18. CDR3 amino acids: CATSGPPYGQGYQETQYF. DNA for the CDR3: TGTGCCACCAGTGGCCCCCCTTACGGACAGGGGTACCAAGAGACCCAGTACTTC.

This clonotype was seen more than once but under ten times. This rearrangement joins TRBV9 to TRBJ1-5; perhaps TRBD1 as D (5 bases). The length of the CDR3 is 13 residues. CDR1 is SGDLS, CDR2 YYNGEE, per germline. V was pared by 4 bases and J by 6 bases, with 11 bases between. CDR3 coding DNA: TGTGCCAGCAGCAGGGGTTTGGCTCAGCCCCAGCATTTT. It encodes CASSRGLAQPQHF.

In the case of this clonotype: The junction departs from the called germline gene at one end, perhaps through a read error. The chain joins TRBV11-2 to TRBJ2-5; D is unresolved. The CDR3 has 12 amino acids. CDR1 and CDR2 (germline): SGHAT, FQNNGV. The CDR3 sequence: CASSLGGETQNF. The CDR3 coding sequence is TGTGCCAGCAGCTTAGGGGGTGAGACCCAGAACTTC. Using reference TRBV11-2 and TRBJ2-5 for the parts outside the CDR3, the full variable domain is EAGVAQSPRYKIIEKRQSVAFWCNPISGHATLYWYQQILGQGPKLLIQFQNNGVVDDSQLPKDRFSAERLKGVDSTLKIQPAKLEDSAVYLCASSLGGETQNFGPGTRLLVL.

This clonotype was seen once. The chain links TRBV7-2 to TRBJ2-2; either TRBD1 or TRBD2 may fit D (6 bases each). This CDR3 region has 14 residues. V lost 5 bases to trimming and J lost 7 bases, with 14 bases between them. Germline CDR1 is SGHTA and CDR2 is FQGNSA. CDR3 sequence: CASSPNGGFGELFF. In DNA, the CDR3 is TGTGCCAGCAGCCCGAACGGGGGCTTCGGGGAGCTGTTTTTT.

The chain recombines TRBV29-1 with TRBJ2-1, with D perhaps TRBD2 (5 bases). Between the trimmed V and J ends, which lost 2 bases and 2 bases, there was a span of 10 bases. Germline V gives CDR1 SQVTM, CDR2 ANQGSEA. The CDR3 covers 14 residues. The CDR3 DNA sequence: TGCAGCGTTGAACGGCGGGCAACCTACAATGAGCAGTTCTTC. As protein: CSVERRATYNEQFF.

A few counts support this clonotype. The CDR3 region has the DNA TGTGCCAGCAGCTCTCAGGGATATGGGGCCAACGTCCTGACTTTC. This sequence encodes CASSSQGYGANVLTF. V and J are TRBV7-2 and TRBJ2-6, with TRBD1 as a possible D gene (5 bases). The germline gives CDR1 SGHTA, CDR2 FQGNSA. The length of the CDR3 is 15 residues. Deletions cut 4 bases from V and 3 bases from J, with 10 bases between.

This clonotype was detected many times. This chain links TRBV5-1 with TRBJ1-1; 9 positions agree with TRBD1. The germline V gene has CDR1 SGHRS and CDR2 YFSETQ. The length of the CDR3 is 15 residues. Trimming took 0 bases from V and 4 from J; bases not matched to a gene: 4. In DNA form, the CDR3 reads TGCGCCAGCAGCTTGGCCGACAGGGGGGGCACTGAAGCTTTCTTT. Translated, it gives CASSLADRGGTEAFF.

The table lists this clonotype with many counts. The V and J genes are TRBV7-9 and TRBJ1-5; D is possibly TRBD1 (6 bases). The CDR3 has 15 residues. V dropped 4 bases and J dropped 3 bases, with 13 bases sitting between them. Germline-derived CDR1 and CDR2 are SEHNR and FQNEAQ (reference sequence). The CDR3 protein is CASSSTDRPNQPQHF. The CDR3 DNA is TGTGCCAGCAGCTCTACTGACAGGCCCAATCAGCCCCAGCATTTT.

This chain connects TRBV5-1 to TRBJ1-5, with D perhaps matching TRBD1 (5 bases). Germline V CDR1 and CDR2: SGHRS, YFSETQ. The CDR3 extends over 15 amino acids. The V end was cut by 1 base, the J end by 1 base, with 9 bases between. CDR3 loop: CASSLMGGSNQPQHF. The CDR3 bases are TGCGCCAGCAGCTTGATGGGGGGGAGCAATCAGCCCCAGCATTTT.

The chain combines TRBV4-3 with TRBJ1-2, with D perhaps TRBD1 (5 bases). Trimming shortened V by 0 bases and J by 4 bases, and 12 bases separated the two germline ends. Per germline, CDR1 LGHNA and CDR2 YSLEER. The CDR3 extends over 15 amino acids. The CDR3 loop is CASSQDPGTRYGYTF. DNA for the CDR3: TGCGCCAGCAGCCAAGATCCCGGGACCCGCTATGGCTACACCTTC.

This clonotype showed up many times. V usage is TRBV5-6 and J usage is TRBJ1-2; D not certain. This CDR3 has 14 residues. CDR1 and CDR2 from the germline V gene are SGHDT and YYEEEE. Between the trimmed V and J ends, which lost 0 bases and 1 base, there was a span of 7 bases. CDR3 region: CASSLVPLNYGYTF. CDR3 nucleotide sequence: TGTGCCAGCAGCTTGGTTCCCCTTAACTATGGCTACACCTTC. Using reference TRBV5-6 and TRBJ1-2 for the parts outside the CDR3, the full variable domain is DAGVTQSPTHLIKTRGQQVTLRCSPKSGHDTVSWYQQALGQGPQFIFQYYEEEERQRGNFPDRFSGHQFPNYSSELNVNALLLGDSALYLCASSLVPLNYGYTFGSGTRLTVV.

The chain has TRBV11-2 and TRBJ1-4, with 7 bases matching TRBD1. V was clipped by 5 bases and J by 3 bases; unmatched bases: 6. From germline, CDR1 is SGHAT and CDR2 FQNNGV. The CDR3 extends over 15 amino acids. The CDR3 sequence is CASSPNRGPNEKLFF. CDR3 DNA: TGTGCCAGCAGCCCAAACAGGGGTCCTAATGAAAAACTGTTTTTT. Full variable domain (rest looked up from reference TRBV11-2 and TRBJ1-4): EAGVAQSPRYKIIEKRQSVAFWCNPISGHATLYWYQQILGQGPKLLIQFQNNGVVDDSQLPKDRFSAERLKGVDSTLKIQPAKLEDSAVYLCASSPNRGPNEKLFFGSGTQLSVL.